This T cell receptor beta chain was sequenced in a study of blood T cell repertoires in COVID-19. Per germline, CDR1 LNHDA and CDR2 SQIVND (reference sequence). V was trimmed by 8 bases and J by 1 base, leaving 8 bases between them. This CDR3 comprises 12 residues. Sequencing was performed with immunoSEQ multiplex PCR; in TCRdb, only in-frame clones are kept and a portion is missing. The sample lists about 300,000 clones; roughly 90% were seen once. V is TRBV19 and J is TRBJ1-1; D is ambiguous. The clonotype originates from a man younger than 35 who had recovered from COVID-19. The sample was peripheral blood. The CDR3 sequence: CASWSWNTEAFF. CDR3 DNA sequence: TGTGCCAGTTGGAGCTGGAACACTGAAGCTTTCTTT.